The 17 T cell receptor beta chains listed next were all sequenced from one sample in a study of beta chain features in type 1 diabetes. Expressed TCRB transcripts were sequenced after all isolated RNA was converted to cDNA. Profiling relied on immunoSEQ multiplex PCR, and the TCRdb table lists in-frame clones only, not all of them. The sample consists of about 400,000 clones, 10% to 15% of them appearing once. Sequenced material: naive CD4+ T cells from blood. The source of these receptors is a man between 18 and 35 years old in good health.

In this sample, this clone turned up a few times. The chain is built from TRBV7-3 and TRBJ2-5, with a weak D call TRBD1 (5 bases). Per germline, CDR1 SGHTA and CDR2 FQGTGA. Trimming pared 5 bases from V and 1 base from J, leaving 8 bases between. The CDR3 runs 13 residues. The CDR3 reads CASSKGPQETQYF. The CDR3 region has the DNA TGTGCCAGCAGCAAGGGGCCCCAAGAGACCCAGTACTTC.

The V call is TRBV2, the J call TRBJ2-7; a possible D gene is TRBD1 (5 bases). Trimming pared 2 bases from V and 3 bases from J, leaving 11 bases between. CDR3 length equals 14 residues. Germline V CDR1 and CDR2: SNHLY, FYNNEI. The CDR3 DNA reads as TGTGCCAGCAGTGAAACAGGCATAAACTACGAGCAGTACTTC. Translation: CASSETGINYEQYF.

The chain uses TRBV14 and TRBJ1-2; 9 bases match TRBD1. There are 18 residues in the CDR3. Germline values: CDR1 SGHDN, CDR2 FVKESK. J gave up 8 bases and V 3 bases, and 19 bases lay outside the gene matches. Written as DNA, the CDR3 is TGTGCCAGCAGCCAGGGGACAGGGTTCATAGGGTCCCTTTGGGGCTACACCTTC. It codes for CASSQGTGFIGSLWGYTF.

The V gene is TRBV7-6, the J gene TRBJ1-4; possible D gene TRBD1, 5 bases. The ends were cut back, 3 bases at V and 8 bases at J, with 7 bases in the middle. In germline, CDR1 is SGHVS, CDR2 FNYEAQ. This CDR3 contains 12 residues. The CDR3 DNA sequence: TGTGCCAGCAGCTTGCGGGGGGAAAAACTGTTTTTT. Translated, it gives CASSLRGEKLFF.

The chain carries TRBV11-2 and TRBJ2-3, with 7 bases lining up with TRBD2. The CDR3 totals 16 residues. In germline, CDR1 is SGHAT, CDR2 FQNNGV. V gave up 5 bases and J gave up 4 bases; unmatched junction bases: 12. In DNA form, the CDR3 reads TGTGCCAGCAGCCGATGGGGGGGGGAGTTGGCAGATACGCAGTATTTT. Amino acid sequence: CASSRWGGELADTQYF.

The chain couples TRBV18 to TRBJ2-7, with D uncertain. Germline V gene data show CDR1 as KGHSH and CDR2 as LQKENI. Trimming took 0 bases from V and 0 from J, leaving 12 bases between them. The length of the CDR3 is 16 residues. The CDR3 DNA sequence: TGTGCCAGCTCACCACCGAATGGCCCCGTCTCCTACGAGCAGTACTTC. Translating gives CASSPPNGPVSYEQYF. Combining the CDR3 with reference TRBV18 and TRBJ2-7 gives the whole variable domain NAGVMQNPRHLVRRRGQEARLRCSPMKGHSHVYWYRQLPEEGLKFMVYLQKENIIDESGMPKERFSAEFPKEGPSILRIQQVVRGDSAAYFCASSPPNGPVSYEQYFGPGTRLTVT.

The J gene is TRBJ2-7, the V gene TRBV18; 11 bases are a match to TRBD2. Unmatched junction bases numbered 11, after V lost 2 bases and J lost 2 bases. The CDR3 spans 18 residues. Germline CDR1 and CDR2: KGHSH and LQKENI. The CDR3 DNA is TGTGCCAGCTCACCAGCGGTTAGCGGGGGGGTAGTCGCCTACGAGCAGTACTTC. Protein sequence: CASSPAVSGGVVAYEQYF.

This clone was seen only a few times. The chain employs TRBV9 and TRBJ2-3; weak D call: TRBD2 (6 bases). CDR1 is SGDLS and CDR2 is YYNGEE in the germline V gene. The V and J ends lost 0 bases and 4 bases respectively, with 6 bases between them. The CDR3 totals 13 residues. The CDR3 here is CASSVGGADTQYF. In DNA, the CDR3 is TGTGCCAGCAGCGTAGGGGGGGCAGATACGCAGTATTTT.

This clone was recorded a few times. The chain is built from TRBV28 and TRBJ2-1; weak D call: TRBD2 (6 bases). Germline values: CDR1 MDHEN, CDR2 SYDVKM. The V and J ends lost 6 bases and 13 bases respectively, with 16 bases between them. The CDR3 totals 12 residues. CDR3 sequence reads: CASRVTSSIQFF. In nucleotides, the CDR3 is TGTGCCAGCAGGGTGACTAGTTCGATTCAGTTCTTC. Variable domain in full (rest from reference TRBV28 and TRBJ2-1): DVKVTQSSRYLVKRTGEKVFLECVQDMDHENMFWYRQDPGLGLRLIYFSYDVKMKEKGDIPEGYSVSREKKERFSLILESASTNQTSMYLCASRVTSSIQFFGPGTRLTVL.

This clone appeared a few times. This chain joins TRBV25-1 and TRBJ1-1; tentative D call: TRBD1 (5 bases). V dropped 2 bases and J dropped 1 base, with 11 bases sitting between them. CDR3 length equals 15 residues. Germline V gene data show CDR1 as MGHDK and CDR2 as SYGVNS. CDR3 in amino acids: CASSEGRGWNTEAFF. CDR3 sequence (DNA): TGTGCCAGCAGTGAAGGAAGGGGCTGGAACACTGAAGCTTTCTTT.

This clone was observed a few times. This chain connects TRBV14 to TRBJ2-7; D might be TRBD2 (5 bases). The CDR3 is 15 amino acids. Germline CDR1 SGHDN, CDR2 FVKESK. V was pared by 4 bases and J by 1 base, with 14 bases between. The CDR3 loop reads CASSPLSGKSYEQYF. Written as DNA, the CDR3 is TGTGCCAGCAGCCCACTAAGCGGTAAATCCTACGAGCAGTACTTC.

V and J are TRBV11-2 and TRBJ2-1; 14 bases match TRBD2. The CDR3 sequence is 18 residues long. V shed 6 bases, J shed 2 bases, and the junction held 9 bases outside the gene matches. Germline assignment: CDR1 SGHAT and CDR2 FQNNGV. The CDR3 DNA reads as TGTGCCAGCAGATCCGGGACTAGCGGGAGCGCGGCCTACAATGAGCAGTTCTTC. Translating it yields CASRSGTSGSAAYNEQFF.

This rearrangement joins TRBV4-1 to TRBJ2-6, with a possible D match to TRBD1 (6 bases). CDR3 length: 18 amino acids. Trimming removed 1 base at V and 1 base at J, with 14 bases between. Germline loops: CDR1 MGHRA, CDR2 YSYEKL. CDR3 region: CASSQGQALGSGANVLTF. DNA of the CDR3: TGCGCCAGCAGCCAAGGACAGGCGTTAGGGTCTGGGGCCAACGTCCTGACTTTC.

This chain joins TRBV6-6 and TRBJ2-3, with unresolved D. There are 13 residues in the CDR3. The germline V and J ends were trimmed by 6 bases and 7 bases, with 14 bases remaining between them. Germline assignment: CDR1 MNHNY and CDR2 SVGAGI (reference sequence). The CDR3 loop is CASSPGEVNTQYF. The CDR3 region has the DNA TGTGCCAGCAGCCCCGGAGAGGTGAATACGCAGTATTTT.

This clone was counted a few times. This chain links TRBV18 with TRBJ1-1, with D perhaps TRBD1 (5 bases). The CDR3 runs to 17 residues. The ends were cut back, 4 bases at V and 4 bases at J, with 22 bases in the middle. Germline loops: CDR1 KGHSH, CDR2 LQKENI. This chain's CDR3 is CASSQRRGGGESTEAFF. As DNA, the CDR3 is TGTGCCAGCTCACAACGACGAGGCGGGGGAGAGAGCACTGAAGCTTTCTTT. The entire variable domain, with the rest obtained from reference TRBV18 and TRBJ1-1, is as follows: NAGVMQNPRHLVRRRGQEARLRCSPMKGHSHVYWYRQLPEEGLKFMVYLQKENIIDESGMPKERFSAEFPKEGPSILRIQQVVRGDSAAYFCASSQRRGGGESTEAFFGQGTRLTVV.

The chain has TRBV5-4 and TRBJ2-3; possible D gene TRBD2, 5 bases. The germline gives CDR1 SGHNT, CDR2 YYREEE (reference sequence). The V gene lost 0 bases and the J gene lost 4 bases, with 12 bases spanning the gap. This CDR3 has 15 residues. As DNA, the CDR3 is TGTGCCAGCAGCTTGGCGGGAACCCGGTCAGATACGCAGTATTTT. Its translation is CASSLAGTRSDTQYF.

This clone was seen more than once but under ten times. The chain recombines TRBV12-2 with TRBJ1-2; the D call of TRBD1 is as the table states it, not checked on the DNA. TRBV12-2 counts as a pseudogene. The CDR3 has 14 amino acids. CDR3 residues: CASRSMDRGYGYTF. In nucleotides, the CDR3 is TGTGCAAGTCGCTCAATGGACAGGGGCTATGGCTACACCTTC.